A single sample gave rise to the 26 T cell receptor beta chains below, sequenced in a study of blood T cell repertoires in COVID-19. The assay was immunoSEQ multiplex PCR, and TCRdb's table has in-frame clones only and misses some. In the table there are 350,000 to 450,000 clones, about 90% of which are singletons. Input material: peripheral blood. Source of these receptors: a woman aged 55-69 years with COVID-19, enrolled during active disease.

The V call is TRBV6-5, the J call TRBJ2-7, with TRBD1 identical over 7 bases. This CDR3 is 14 amino acids long. Germline V gene data show CDR1 as MNHEY and CDR2 as SVGAGI. J lost 5 bases, V lost 0 bases, and 4 bases had no gene match. In DNA form, the CDR3 reads TGTGCCAGCAGTTACTCGACAGGGCAGAACGAGCAGTACTTC. This gives the protein CASSYSTGQNEQYF.

This rearrangement joins TRBV30 to TRBJ2-7, with D perhaps matching TRBD1 (6 bases). Trimming cost V 0 bases and J 0 bases, with 15 bases left between them. Germline V gene lookup returns CDR1 GTSNPN and CDR2 SVGIG (reference sequence). This CDR3 contains 16 residues. The CDR3 region is CAWSVLGQRSSYEQYF. In nucleotides, the CDR3 is TGTGCCTGGAGTGTACTAGGACAGAGAAGCTCCTACGAGCAGTACTTC.

This chain connects TRBV5-6 to TRBJ2-7; D not resolved. Germline V CDR1 and CDR2: SGHDT, YYEEEE. The V gene lost 3 bases and the J gene lost 2 bases, with 9 bases spanning the gap. The CDR3 sequence is 13 residues long. The CDR3 sequence is CASSSAHTYEQYF. DNA of the CDR3: TGTGCCAGCAGCTCCGCGCATACCTACGAGCAGTACTTC.

The chain couples TRBV11-2 to TRBJ2-7, with D maybe TRBD1 (6 bases). The CDR3 sequence is 15 residues long. Germline V CDR1 and CDR2: SGHAT, FQNNGV. The V gene lost 5 bases and the J gene lost 3 bases, with 17 bases spanning the gap. DNA for the CDR3: TGTGCCAGCAGCCCAGGGGTGGGCGAGTACTACGAGCAGTACTTC. Translation: CASSPGVGEYYEQYF.

V is TRBV19 and J is TRBJ1-6; 8 nucleotides align to TRBD1. CDR3 size: 14 residues. Looked up from germline, CDR1 is LNHDA and CDR2 is SQIVND (reference sequence). V lost 6 bases, J lost 10 bases, and 8 bases stayed unmatched. The CDR3 spells CASSQTGGNSPLHF. The CDR3 bases are TGTGCCAGTAGCCAAACAGGGGGGAACTCACCCCTCCACTTT.

For the CDR3, the DNA is TGTGCCAGCAACGACGGGACTAGCCATGGCAATGAGCAGTTCTTC. Its protein product is CASNDGTSHGNEQFF. The J gene is TRBJ2-1, the V gene TRBV6-6, with TRBD2 matching over 9 bases. Germline CDR1 MNHNY, CDR2 SVGAGI (reference sequence). The V gene end was trimmed by 7 bases and the J gene end by 6 bases; junction bases not matched to a gene: 10. This CDR3 is 15 amino acids long.

The rearrangement links TRBV27 to TRBJ2-1, with 11 bases lining up with TRBD2. Germline V gene lookup returns CDR1 MNHEY and CDR2 SMNVEV (reference sequence). With V trimmed by 4 bases and J by 5 bases, 7 bases remained unmatched. CDR3 length: 16 amino acids. This CDR3 is CASSSPLLAGDNEQFF. In nucleotides, the CDR3 is TGTGCCAGCAGTTCCCCTTTACTAGCGGGGGACAATGAGCAGTTCTTC.

This chain joins TRBV30 and TRBJ2-3, with TRBD2 matching over 11 bases. Trimming cost V 6 bases and J 6 bases; bases outside gene matches: 5. This CDR3 spans 13 amino acids. Germline V gives CDR1 GTSNPN, CDR2 SVGIG (reference sequence). Here the CDR3 reads CACGTSGLDTQYF. CDR3 DNA sequence: TGTGCCTGCGGGACTAGCGGCCTGGATACGCAGTATTTT.

This clone was seen just once. J is TRBJ2-7 and V is TRBV7-2; 9 nucleotides match TRBD2. Losses at the gene ends were 1 base for V and 2 bases for J; bases not matched to a gene: 6. The CDR3 is 16 amino acids. Germline loops: CDR1 SGHTA, CDR2 FQGNSA. For the CDR3, the DNA is TGTGCCAGCAGCTTAGGGCTAGCGGGGAGAACCTACGAGCAGTACTTC. This sequence encodes CASSLGLAGRTYEQYF.

The rearrangement uses TRBV2 and TRBJ2-3, with 10 bases aligning to TRBD1. V lost 7 bases and J lost 4; bases outside the gene matches: 8. CDR1 and CDR2 (germline): SNHLY, FYNNEI. The CDR3 has 15 residues. CDR3 in DNA: TGTGCCAGCACCAGCGGGACAGGGGATCCAGATACGCAGTATTTT. Encoded protein: CASTSGTGDPDTQYF. The variable domain in full, with the rest retrieved from reference TRBV2 and TRBJ2-3, is EPEVTQTPSHQVTQMGQEVILRCVPISNHLYFYWYRQILGQKVEFLVSFYNNEISEKSEIFDDQFSVERPDGSNFTLKIRSTKLEDSAMYFCASTSGTGDPDTQYFGPGTRLTVL.

The gene calls are TRBV7-2 and TRBJ2-7; 11 bases agree with TRBD1. Germline V lookup: CDR1 SGHTA, CDR2 FQGNSA. The ends lost 2 bases at V and 3 bases at J; junction bases unmatched: 9. The CDR3 extends over 17 amino acids. Written as DNA, the CDR3 is TGTGCCAGCAGCTTAACCCGGGACAGGGGGGATCTCTACGAGCAGTACTTC. Translated, it gives CASSLTRDRGDLYEQYF.

The CDR3 DNA reads as TGCGCCAGCAGCTTATCGGGGACTAAGTTCTTC. It yields the protein CASSLSGTKFF. The chain couples TRBV5-1 to TRBJ2-1, with 7 bases matching TRBD2. V was pared by 2 bases and J by 14 bases, with 4 bases of the junction left unmatched. CDR1 and CDR2 (germline): SGHRS, YFSETQ. The CDR3 loop spans 11 amino acids.

This clone has a single count. V gene TRBV25-1 combines with J gene TRBJ1-2; TRBD1 aligns across 9 bases. Germline V gives CDR1 MGHDK, CDR2 SYGVNS. After removal of 9 bases from V and 7 bases from J, the junction contained 9 bases not matched to a gene. This CDR3 comprises 13 residues. The CDR3 sequence: CARGGQGYSGYTF. The DNA of the CDR3 is TGTGCCAGGGGGGGACAGGGATACTCTGGCTACACCTTC.

The chain has TRBV19 and TRBJ1-2, with 7 bases fitting TRBD1. This CDR3 spans 14 amino acids. The V gene's germline CDR1 is LNHDA and CDR2 SQIVND (reference sequence). V was clipped by 3 bases and J by 6 bases; unmatched bases: 7. In nucleotides, the CDR3 is TGTGCCAGTAGTATCGCCCAGGGGGGAAATGGCTACACCTTC. Its protein is CASSIAQGGNGYTF.

V gene TRBV21-1 combines with J gene TRBJ1-5; the tabulated D call, TRBD1, remains unverified against the DNA. TRBV21-1 is assigned pseudogene status. The CDR3 consists of 15 residues. Here the CDR3 reads CASSKADGTRRPQHF. CDR3 coding DNA: TGTGCCAGCAGCAAAGCCGACGGGACACGGAGGCCCCAGCATTTT.

In DNA form, the CDR3 reads TGTGCCAGCAGCCGTAGGGAGAACTATGGCTACACCTTC. Translating it yields CASSRRENYGYTF. The chain uses TRBV5-5 and TRBJ1-2; no reliable D call. The CDR3 has 13 residues. V lost 4 bases, J lost 2 bases, and 9 bases lay in between. Germline CDR1 SGHKS, CDR2 YYEKEE (reference sequence).

This sequence joins TRBV9 and TRBJ1-2; 10 bases map to TRBD1. This CDR3 contains 15 residues. Germline V gene lookup returns CDR1 SGDLS and CDR2 YYNGEE. Trimming at V came to 3 bases and at J to 3 bases, leaving 5 bases not matched to a gene. This CDR3 reads CASSGGQGRYYGYTF. For the CDR3, the DNA is TGTGCCAGCAGCGGGGGACAGGGGAGGTACTATGGCTACACCTTC. Together with reference TRBV9 and TRBJ1-2, the CDR3 gives the full variable domain: DSGVTQTPKHLITATGQRVTLRCSPRSGDLSVYWYQQSLDQGLQFLIQYYNGEERAKGNILERFSAQQFPDLHSELNLSSLELGDSALYFCASSGGQGRYYGYTFGSGTRLTVV.

V gene TRBV2 combines with J gene TRBJ1-1, with unresolved D. This CDR3 is built from 12 residues. Per germline, CDR1 SNHLY and CDR2 FYNNEI. V dropped 4 bases and J dropped 5 bases, with 8 bases sitting between them. The CDR3 DNA is TGTGCCAGCAGTGGAGGATGGACTGAAGCTTTCTTT. The encoded protein is CASSGGWTEAFF.

V is TRBV6-6 and J is TRBJ2-2, with no clear D. The CDR3 extends over 15 amino acids. The germline V gene has CDR1 MNHNY and CDR2 SVGAGI (reference sequence). V was cut by 1 base and J by 7 bases, with 13 bases left in between. CDR3 in amino acids: CASSYYNTQVGELFF. The CDR3 DNA reads TGTGCCAGCAGTTACTATAACACCCAAGTCGGGGAGCTGTTTTTT.

V is TRBV2 and J is TRBJ1-4; maybe TRBD1 (6 bases). V was shortened by 4 bases and J by 8 bases, with 14 bases between the two germline ends. Looked up from germline, CDR1 is SNHLY and CDR2 is FYNNEI. The length of the CDR3 is 14 residues. The CDR3 loop reads CASSVGPRGEKLFF. The CDR3 bases are TGTGCCAGCAGTGTGGGTCCTAGGGGGGAAAAACTGTTTTTT.

This chain connects TRBV6-5 to TRBJ2-1; 7 bases fit TRBD1. V was pared by 7 bases and J by 7 bases, with 10 bases of the junction left unmatched. CDR3 length: 14 residues. The germline V gene encodes CDR1 MNHEY and CDR2 SVGAGI. CDR3 sequence (DNA): TGTGCCAGCACTCCCGACAGGGCTACAAATGAGCAGTTCTTC. This encodes CASTPDRATNEQFF.

The chain links TRBV20-1 to TRBJ1-1; D might be TRBD1 (5 bases). Germline assignment: CDR1 DFQATT and CDR2 SNEGSKA (reference sequence). The CDR3 is 11 residues long. The CDR3 loop is CSVTGNTEAFF. CDR3 nucleotides: TGCAGCGTTACAGGAAACACTGAAGCTTTCTTT.

V gene TRBV29-1 combines with J gene TRBJ2-1, with TRBD1 identical over 8 bases. V dropped 4 bases and J dropped 13; count of bases not matched to a gene: 6. Germline V gene lookup returns CDR1 SQVTM and CDR2 ANQGSEA. The CDR3 is made up of 11 amino acids. CDR3 DNA: TGCAGCGTTGTCCCGGGACAGGAACAGTTCTTC. Translating gives CSVVPGQEQFF.

This clone was counted once. The chain links TRBV6-6 to TRBJ1-4, with 9 bases matching TRBD1. Losses at the gene ends were 6 bases for V and 7 bases for J; bases not matched to a gene: 6. Germline CDR1 is MNHNY and CDR2 is SVGAGI (reference sequence). CDR3 length: 14 residues. CDR3 region: CASSDPGQGEKLFF. CDR3 nucleotides: TGTGCCAGCAGCGATCCGGGACAGGGTGAAAAACTGTTTTTT.

This clone has a handful of counts. The chain has TRBV9 and TRBJ2-1, with a tentative D call TRBD2 (6 bases). Germline loops: CDR1 SGDLS, CDR2 YYNGEE. The CDR3 covers 15 residues. The ends were cut back, 5 bases at V and 4 bases at J, with 16 bases in the middle. The CDR3 sequence: CASSVTGLPYNEQFF. CDR3 DNA sequence: TGTGCCAGCAGTGTAACAGGACTACCTTACAATGAGCAGTTCTTC.

The rearrangement uses TRBV28 and TRBJ2-3; D call uncertain. This CDR3 has 15 residues. Looked up from germline, CDR1 is MDHEN and CDR2 is SYDVKM. Trimming took 3 bases from V and 2 from J, leaving 12 bases between them. The CDR3 DNA reads TGTGCCAGCAGTTTTAACACCAGATCCACAGATACGCAGTATTTT. Translated: CASSFNTRSTDTQYF. Full variable domain (missing parts from reference TRBV28 and TRBJ2-3): DVKVTQSSRYLVKRTGEKVFLECVQDMDHENMFWYRQDPGLGLRLIYFSYDVKMKEKGDIPEGYSVSREKKERFSLILESASTNQTSMYLCASSFNTRSTDTQYFGPGTRLTVL.